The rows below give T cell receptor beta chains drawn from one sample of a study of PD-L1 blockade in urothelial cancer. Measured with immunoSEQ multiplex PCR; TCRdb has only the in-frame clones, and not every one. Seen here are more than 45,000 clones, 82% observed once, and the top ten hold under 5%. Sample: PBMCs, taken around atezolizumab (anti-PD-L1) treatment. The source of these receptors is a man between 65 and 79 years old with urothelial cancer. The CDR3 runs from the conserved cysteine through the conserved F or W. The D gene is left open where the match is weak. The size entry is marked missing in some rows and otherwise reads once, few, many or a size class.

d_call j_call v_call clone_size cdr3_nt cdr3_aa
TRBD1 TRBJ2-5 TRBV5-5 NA TGTGCCAGCAGTTCAAGACAGGGGCAAGAGACCCAGTACTTC CASSSRQGQETQYF
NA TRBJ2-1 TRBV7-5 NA TGTGCCAGAAGCTTAGTGGGTGACCCGCGGGGGACTAGCGTCAATCATGAGCAGTTCTTC CARSLVGDPRGTSVNHEQFF
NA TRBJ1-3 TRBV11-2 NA TGTGCCAGCAGCTTAGGGGCAGACTCTGGAAACACCATATATTTT CASSLGADSGNTIYF
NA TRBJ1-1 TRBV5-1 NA TGCGCCAGCAGCTTGGATGAGGGTCAGAGCACTGAAGCTTTCTTT CASSLDEGQSTEAFF
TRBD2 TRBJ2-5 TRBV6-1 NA TGTGCCAGCAGTGGGATTAGCGGGAGAGAGACCCAGTACTTC CASSGISGRETQYF
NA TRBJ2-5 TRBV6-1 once TGTGCCAGCAGTGCGATAACGGGAGTGGGTTTAGGGACCCAGTACTTC CASSAITGVGLGTQYF
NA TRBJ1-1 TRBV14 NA TGTGCCAGCAGCCAAGATAAGTGGCAGGGTGTCGCAGCTTTCTTT CASSQDKWQGVAAFF
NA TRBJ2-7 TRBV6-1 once TGTGCCAGCAGGGGCCCAGGGTACGAGCAGTACTTC CASRGPGYEQYF
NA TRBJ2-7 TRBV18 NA TGTGCCAGCTCACCGGATAGCCGACTCTACGAGCAGTACTTC CASSPDSRLYEQYF
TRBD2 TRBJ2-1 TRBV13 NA TGTGCCAGCAGAGACGGGACTAGCGGGACGGATGAGCAGTTCTTC CASRDGTSGTDEQFF
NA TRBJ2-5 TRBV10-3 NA TGTGCCATCAGACCTACCCCCCAAGAGACCCAGTACTTC CAIRPTPQETQYF
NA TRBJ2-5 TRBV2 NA TGTGCCAGCAGTGAAAGGGGGGAGACCCAGTACTTC CASSERGETQYF
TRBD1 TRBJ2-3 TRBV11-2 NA TGTGCCAGCAGTACGACAGGGACAGATACGCAGTATTTT CASSTTGTDTQYF
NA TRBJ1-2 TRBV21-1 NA TGTGCCAGTACGACAGGTGCTCTCTATGGCTACACCTTC CASTTGALYGYTF
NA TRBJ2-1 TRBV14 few TGTGCCAGCAGCCAAGTTTCCGGGAGCTCCTACAATGAGCAGTTCTTC CASSQVSGSSYNEQFF
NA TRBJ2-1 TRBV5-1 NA TGCGCCAGCAGCAGGGACTTTCAAATCAATGAGCAGTTCTTC CASSRDFQINEQFF
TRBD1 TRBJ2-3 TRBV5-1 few TGCGCCAGCAGTCCGCAGGGGGCGGGCACAGATACGCAGTATTTT CASSPQGAGTDTQYF
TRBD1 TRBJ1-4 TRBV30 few TGTGCCTGGAGTGTACATGACGGGACAGGTTCTGAAAAACTGTTTTTT CAWSVHDGTGSEKLFF
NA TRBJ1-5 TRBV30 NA TGTGCCTGGAGTAGGGGGGGCAGTCAGCCCCAGCATTTT CAWSRGGSQPQHF
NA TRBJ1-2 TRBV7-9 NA TGTGCCAGCAGCTTAAAACAGGGTAATGGCTACACCTTC CASSLKQGNGYTF